This T cell receptor beta chain originates from a study of blood T cell repertoires in COVID-19. Study-wide background: From T cells, B-cell-depleted T cells, or PBMCs came the material, which was cDNA or gDNA.

Seattle-derived patients entered the study during active infection and were followed longitudinally. This CDR3 has 13 residues. Germline V gene data show CDR1 as SQVTM and CDR2 as ANQGSEA. Trimming stripped 4 bases from V and 2 bases from J, with 11 bases between. Only in-frame clones appear in the TCRdb table, and some are missing; sequencing was by immunoSEQ multiplex PCR. The table includes under 250,000 clones, 75% to 90% detected once. This chain links TRBV29-1 with TRBJ1-1, with D possibly being TRBD1 (5 bases). Source material: peripheral blood. The TCR comes from a woman in her 70s with COVID-19, enrolled during active disease. CDR3: CSVVWGENTEAFF. CDR3 DNA: TGCAGCGTTGTTTGGGGGGAAAACACTGAAGCTTTCTTT.